These 29 T cell receptor beta chains were sequenced from one sample in a study of cytomegalovirus exposure and HLA in healthy donors. The PCR made use of 60 Vbeta and 13 Jbeta primers. The data were produced by immunoSEQ multiplex PCR, yet TCRdb's version contains in-frame clones alone and is incomplete. The table records about 160,000 clones, under 80% of them present only once. The material sequenced was PBMCs. Every receptor here comes from a female donor in good health and CMV-seronegative.

This chain joins TRBV29-1 and TRBJ1-2, with unresolved D. CDR3 length equals 14 residues. Germline V gives CDR1 SQVTM, CDR2 ANQGSEA. V lost 0 bases, J lost 5 bases, and 13 bases lay in between. This CDR3 is CSVEDRSRIYGYTF. CDR3 nucleotide sequence: TGCAGCGTTGAAGATCGGTCGCGGATTTATGGCTACACCTTC.

This clone was seen a single time. This chain connects TRBV19 to TRBJ2-2; D is perhaps TRBD2 (6 bases). CDR3 length equals 14 residues. The germline V gene encodes CDR1 LNHDA and CDR2 SQIVND (reference sequence). Trimming removed 6 bases from V and 5 bases from J, with 13 bases in between. This CDR3 reads CASRRDGRTGELFF. The CDR3 DNA reads TGTGCCAGTAGGCGGGACGGAAGAACCGGGGAGCTGTTTTTT.

The chain combines TRBV25-1 with TRBJ1-6; 8 positions agree with TRBD1. This CDR3 has 17 residues. CDR1 is MGHDK and CDR2 is SYGVNS in the germline V gene. J was trimmed by 8 bases and V by 8 bases; bases with no gene match: 17. The CDR3 nucleotides read TGTGCCAGCGGCAAGACAGGCAGGGGGCGAAAGGATTCACCCCTCCACTTT. This gives the protein CASGKTGRGRKDSPLHF.

This chain uses TRBV15 with TRBJ1-1, with D possibly matching TRBD1 (6 bases). Germline CDR1 and CDR2: LNHNV and YYDKDF (reference sequence). The CDR3 loop spans 17 amino acids. V was clipped by 2 bases and J by 2 bases, with 18 bases between them. In DNA, the CDR3 is TGTGCCACCAGCAGAAGAGGGGGGGGGCTTTTAAACACTGAAGCTTTCTTT. This translates into CATSRRGGGLLNTEAFF.

CDR3 sequence (DNA): TGCGCCAGCAGCTTAACCGGGACTAAAGAAGCTTTCTTT. This encodes CASSLTGTKEAFF. The rearrangement joins TRBV5-1 to TRBJ1-1, with D perhaps TRBD1 (5 bases). The CDR3 is made up of 13 amino acids. The germline gives CDR1 SGHRS, CDR2 YFSETQ. V was shortened by 2 bases and J by 8 bases, with 13 bases between the two germline ends. Complete variable domain (other parts from reference TRBV5-1 and TRBJ1-1): KAGVTQTPRYLIKTRGQQVTLSCSPISGHRSVSWYQQTPGQGLQFLFEYFSETQRNKGNFPGRFSGRQFSNSRSEMNVSTLELGDSALYLCASSLTGTKEAFFGQGTRLTVV.

V and J are TRBV2 and TRBJ2-7; TRBD1 aligns across 7 bases. The CDR3 totals 14 residues. V shed 9 bases, J shed 0 bases, and the junction held 8 bases outside the gene matches. Germline V lookup: CDR1 SNHLY, CDR2 FYNNEI. CDR3 amino acids: CASRNRGSSYEQYF. In DNA form, the CDR3 reads TGTGCCAGTCGCAACAGGGGCAGCTCCTACGAGCAGTACTTC.

The rearrangement joins TRBV5-1 to TRBJ1-2; TRBD1 aligns across 7 bases. Germline trimming cut 0 bases from V and 8 bases from J; bases unmatched to any gene: 10. Germline assignment: CDR1 SGHRS and CDR2 YFSETQ. This CDR3 is built from 15 residues. This CDR3 reads CASSLEPDRVYGYTF. Written as DNA, the CDR3 is TGCGCCAGCAGCTTGGAGCCCGACAGGGTCTACGGCTACACCTTC. Complete variable domain (other parts from reference TRBV5-1 and TRBJ1-2): KAGVTQTPRYLIKTRGQQVTLSCSPISGHRSVSWYQQTPGQGLQFLFEYFSETQRNKGNFPGRFSGRQFSNSRSEMNVSTLELGDSALYLCASSLEPDRVYGYTFGSGTRLTVV.

The genes are TRBV5-1 and TRBJ1-2, with D uncertain. Per the germline V gene, CDR1 is SGHRS and CDR2 is YFSETQ. Trimming pared 6 bases from V and 4 bases from J, leaving 19 bases between. This CDR3 contains 15 residues. CDR3: CASNTGSLPIYGYTF. Written as DNA, the CDR3 is TGCGCCAGCAATACCGGGTCCCTGCCCATCTATGGCTACACCTTC.

The chain links TRBV19 to TRBJ1-4; 8 positions match TRBD1. CDR3 length: 15 residues. Germline trimming cut 4 bases from V and 7 bases from J; bases unmatched to any gene: 8. Germline V lookup: CDR1 LNHDA, CDR2 SQIVND (reference sequence). DNA of the CDR3: TGTGCCAGTAGTACCTCCGGGACAGGCGGTGAAAAACTGTTTTTT. Encoded protein: CASSTSGTGGEKLFF. Full variable domain (rest looked up from reference TRBV19 and TRBJ1-4): DGGITQSPKYLFRKEGQNVTLSCEQNLNHDAMYWYRQDPGQGLRLIYYSQIVNDFQKGDIAEGYSVSREKKESFPLTVTSAQKNPTAFYLCASSTSGTGGEKLFFGSGTQLSVL.

The count of this clone is one. This chain joins TRBV5-1 and TRBJ2-3; 14 bases are a match to TRBD2. CDR3 length equals 18 residues. CDR1 and CDR2 from the germline V gene are SGHRS and YFSETQ. The ends lost 4 bases at V and 4 bases at J; junction bases unmatched: 11. This CDR3 reads CASSHGTSGGPGADTQYF. For the CDR3, the DNA is TGCGCCAGCAGCCACGGGACTAGCGGGGGCCCCGGGGCAGATACGCAGTATTTT.

The CDR3 DNA sequence: TGTGCCAGCAGCGACGAACCGGGACAGAACACTGAAGCTTTCTTT. The encoded protein is CASSDEPGQNTEAFF. The chain uses TRBV5-4 and TRBJ1-1; weak D call: TRBD1 (6 bases). Trimming shortened V by 4 bases and J by 1 base, and 14 bases separated the two germline ends. Germline CDR1 is SGHNT and CDR2 is YYREEE (reference sequence). The CDR3 consists of 15 residues. Using reference TRBV5-4 and TRBJ1-1 for the parts outside the CDR3, the full variable domain is ETGVTQSPTHLIKTRGQQVTLRCSSQSGHNTVSWYQQALGQGPQFIFQYYREEENGRGNFPPRFSGLQFPNYSSELNVNALELDDSALYLCASSDEPGQNTEAFFGQGTRLTVV.

The chain couples TRBV5-1 to TRBJ2-1, with TRBD2 matching over 10 bases. The CDR3 consists of 16 residues. V was pared by 4 bases and J by 2 bases, with 6 bases of the junction left unmatched. Germline lookup yields CDR1 SGHRS and CDR2 YFSETQ. CDR3 amino acids: CASSLLAGTPYNEQFF. The CDR3 coding sequence is TGCGCCAGCAGCCTACTAGCGGGGACCCCCTACAATGAGCAGTTCTTC.

In its sample, this clone was seen once. This chain uses TRBV7-8 with TRBJ2-7; D unresolved. Germline V CDR1 and CDR2: SGHVS, FQNEAQ. This CDR3 contains 14 residues. Trimming cost V 5 bases and J 3 bases, with 14 bases left between them. The CDR3 nucleotides are TGTGCCAGCAGCCCCGCACAGATTAACTACGAGCAGTACTTC. The encoded protein is CASSPAQINYEQYF. The full variable domain, with the rest looked up from reference TRBV7-8 and TRBJ2-7, is GAGVSQSPRYKVAKRGQDVALRCDPISGHVSLFWYQQALGQGPEFLTYFQNEAQLDKSGLPSDRFFAERPEGSVSTLKIQRTQQEDSAVYLCASSPAQINYEQYFGPGTRLTVT.

CDR3 in DNA: TGCGCCAGCAGTGAGACCGGGAGCAATCAGCCCCAGCATTTT. Residues: CASSETGSNQPQHF. The V gene is TRBV10-2, the J gene TRBJ1-5; no clear D. CDR1 and CDR2 (germline): WSHSY, SAAADI. V shed 2 bases and J shed 1 base, with 6 bases lying between them. This CDR3 is 14 amino acids long.

The chain links TRBV19 to TRBJ1-2; unclear D gene. V gave up 5 bases and J gave up 5 bases, with 12 bases separating them. CDR1 and CDR2 from the germline V gene are LNHDA and SQIVND (reference sequence). There are 13 residues in the CDR3. The CDR3 DNA sequence: TGTGCCAGTAGTCCTTTGACAACTTATGGCTACACCTTC. Translated: CASSPLTTYGYTF.

This clone has more than one count but fewer than ten. The chain links TRBV25-1 to TRBJ2-7, with 12 bases that match TRBD2. The ends lost 3 bases at V and 5 bases at J; junction bases unmatched: 8. Germline assignment: CDR1 MGHDK and CDR2 SYGVNS. The CDR3 extends over 16 amino acids. In DNA, the CDR3 is TGTGCCAGCAGTGACACCAGACTAGCGGGGGAAAACGAGCAGTACTTC. Translated, it gives CASSDTRLAGENEQYF.

The chain uses TRBV6-5 and TRBJ2-1; perhaps TRBD2 as D (6 bases). Trimming cost V 2 bases and J 2 bases, with 10 bases left between them. The CDR3 length is 15 residues. CDR1 and CDR2 (germline): MNHEY, SVGAGI. Here the CDR3 reads CASSYRAGTYNEQFF. Written as DNA, the CDR3 is TGTGCCAGCAGTTACAGGGCGGGGACCTACAATGAGCAGTTCTTC.

This clone was seen just once. V gene TRBV10-1 combines with J gene TRBJ1-2; D is perhaps TRBD1 (6 bases). V shed 6 bases and J shed 3 bases, with 20 bases lying between them. The CDR3 has 16 residues. Per germline, CDR1 WNHNN and CDR2 SYGVQD (reference sequence). CDR3 amino acids: CASRVGRGRGYYGYTF. In DNA form, the CDR3 reads TGCGCCAGCAGGGTCGGGCGGGGGCGGGGATACTATGGCTACACCTTC.

The V gene is TRBV27, the J gene TRBJ2-7; no clear D. CDR1 is MNHEY and CDR2 is SMNVEV in the germline V gene (reference sequence). There are 13 residues in the CDR3. V shed 0 bases and J shed 6 bases, with 9 bases lying between them. The CDR3 region is CASSLSPVSEQYF. In nucleotides, the CDR3 is TGTGCCAGCAGTTTATCCCCCGTCTCCGAGCAGTACTTC.

This clone was detected a few times. The chain is built from TRBV7-9 and TRBJ1-4; D remains ambiguous. The germline V gene encodes CDR1 SEHNR and CDR2 FQNEAQ (reference sequence). Trimming shortened V by 3 bases and J by 3 bases, and 14 bases separated the two germline ends. CDR3 size: 16 residues. In DNA, the CDR3 is TGTGCCAGCAGCTTGGGCGTCCCGCGGGCTAATGAAAAACTGTTTTTT. The encoded protein is CASSLGVPRANEKLFF.

This chain uses TRBV2 with TRBJ2-7, with D tentatively TRBD1 (5 bases). The CDR3 has 14 residues. Germline V gives CDR1 SNHLY, CDR2 FYNNEI. V was trimmed by 8 bases and J by 2 bases, leaving 16 bases between them. This chain's CDR3 is CASLNQQGTYEQYF. CDR3 in DNA: TGTGCCAGCCTTAACCAGCAGGGAACCTACGAGCAGTACTTC.

The chain has TRBV7-5 and TRBJ2-7; the D call in the table, TRBD1, was not verified against the DNA. TRBV7-5 is classified as a pseudogene. The CDR3 runs to 16 residues. For the CDR3, the DNA is TGTGTCAGAAGCTTACCCTGCGACACCTTGCGCTACGAGCAGTACTTC. Protein sequence: CVRSLPCDTLRYEQYF.

CDR3: CASRGTSGGSYEQYF. The CDR3 DNA is TGTGCCAGCAGGGGGACTAGCGGGGGCTCCTACGAGCAGTACTTC. The chain has TRBV2 and TRBJ2-7; 14 nucleotides align to TRBD2. The CDR3 is 15 residues long. After removal of 6 bases from V and 0 bases from J, the junction contained 1 base not matched to a gene. Germline-derived CDR1 and CDR2 are SNHLY and FYNNEI.

The chain is built from TRBV4-1 and TRBJ2-1, with D possibly TRBD2 on 5 matching bases. With 1 base removed from V and 5 bases from J, the gap between germline ends came to 12 bases. The germline CDR1 and CDR2 sequences are MGHRA and YSYEKL. CDR3 size: 15 residues. The CDR3 is CASSQVGRRNNEQFF. The CDR3 coding sequence is TGCGCCAGCAGCCAAGTAGGTCGGAGGAACAATGAGCAGTTCTTC.

Only a few counts were recorded for this clone. The V and J genes are TRBV2 and TRBJ1-6; TRBD1 matches at 9 bases. The CDR3 runs to 15 residues. Germline CDR1 and CDR2: SNHLY and FYNNEI. Trimming removed 4 bases from V and 7 bases from J; junction bases left unmatched: 5. The CDR3 loop reads CASSGPTGGNSPLHF. In nucleotides, the CDR3 is TGTGCCAGCAGTGGCCCGACAGGGGGAAATTCACCCCTCCACTTT.

This chain links TRBV29-1 with TRBJ1-2; D might be TRBD1 (5 bases). The germline gives CDR1 SQVTM, CDR2 ANQGSEA. The CDR3 has 16 amino acids. V lost 2 bases, J lost 5 bases, and 21 bases lay in between. The CDR3 sequence: CSVEPTPGRGYYGYTF. The CDR3 DNA follows: TGCAGCGTTGAACCCACCCCAGGGCGGGGGTATTATGGCTACACCTTC.

This chain's CDR3 is CASSKGQLGINTEAFF. The CDR3, as DNA: TGTGCCAGTAGCAAGGGACAGTTGGGGATCAACACTGAAGCTTTCTTT. The rearrangement links TRBV19 to TRBJ1-1; TRBD1 matches 7 bases. The V segment lost 6 bases and the J segment 2 bases; nucleotides outside the gene matches: 12. The CDR3 has 16 residues. Per the germline V gene, CDR1 is LNHDA and CDR2 is SQIVND (reference sequence).

The CDR3 sequence: CASKPGLMNNEQFF. In nucleotides, the CDR3 is TGTGCCAGCAAACCTGGGCTTATGAACAATGAGCAGTTCTTC. The chain recombines TRBV6-1 with TRBJ2-1; D unclear. Trimming shortened V by 7 bases and J by 5 bases, and 15 bases separated the two germline ends. Germline V lookup: CDR1 MNHNS, CDR2 SASEGT. The CDR3 has 14 amino acids.

To note about this clone: The CDR3 end shows no conserved phenylalanine or tryptophan, and so a read error is likely. The limits of the CDR3 on the DNA are not certain, so only TCRdb's listed CDR3 is given. The genes are TRBV5-6 and TRBJ1-1. The CDR3 spans 12 residues, counting both ends. CDR1 and CDR2 (germline): SGHDT, YYEEEE. CDR3 residues: CASSWGGRSWSV.